Presented here are 17 T cell receptor beta chains from one specimen sequenced in a study of blood T cell repertoires in COVID-19. The table came from immunoSEQ multiplex PCR; TCRdb's copy has only in-frame clones and leaves some out. Among over 250,000 clones listed, 70% to 90% were seen once. Sequences were obtained from PBMCs or T cells enriched from blood (not recorded which). All receptors come from a woman in her twenties or thirties who had recovered from COVID-19.

The chain employs TRBV7-2 and TRBJ2-1, with TRBD1 matching over 7 bases. Germline V gene sequence: CDR1 SGHTA, CDR2 FQGNSA. There are 16 residues in the CDR3. Germline trimming cut 3 bases from V and 0 bases from J; bases unmatched to any gene: 5. The CDR3 here is CASSFRGLSSYNEQFF. Here the CDR3 DNA reads TGTGCCAGCAGCTTCAGGGGGTTGAGCTCCTACAATGAGCAGTTCTTC.

V gene TRBV6-5 combines with J gene TRBJ2-1; TRBD2 agrees at 8 bases. CDR3 size: 16 residues. Looked up from germline, CDR1 is MNHEY and CDR2 is SVGAGI. The V segment lost 4 bases and the J segment 0 bases; nucleotides outside the gene matches: 5. The CDR3 DNA is TGTGCCAGCAGTTGGAATAGCGGGGTCTCCTACAATGAGCAGTTCTTC. Protein sequence: CASSWNSGVSYNEQFF.

The chain links TRBV7-9 to TRBJ1-5; D may be TRBD1 (6 bases). V lost 4 bases to trimming and J lost 3 bases, with 13 bases between them. The CDR3 is 15 residues long. CDR1 SEHNR and CDR2 FQNEAQ come from the germline V gene (reference sequence). Here the CDR3 reads CASSSTGLDNQPQHF. DNA for the CDR3: TGTGCCAGCAGCTCAACAGGGCTCGACAATCAGCCCCAGCATTTT.

The V call is TRBV18, the J call TRBJ2-7, with 11 bases lining up with TRBD1. This CDR3 spans 16 amino acids. Trimming at V came to 3 bases and at J to 2 bases, leaving 6 bases not matched to a gene. Germline V gives CDR1 KGHSH, CDR2 LQKENI. In DNA, the CDR3 is TGTGCCAGCTCACCTGGACAGGGGGCTGTTACCTACGAGCAGTACTTC. Protein: CASSPGQGAVTYEQYF. The full variable domain, in which reference TRBV18 and TRBJ2-7 provide the parts outside the CDR3, is NAGVMQNPRHLVRRRGQEARLRCSPMKGHSHVYWYRQLPEEGLKFMVYLQKENIIDESGMPKERFSAEFPKEGPSILRIQQVVRGDSAAYFCASSPGQGAVTYEQYFGPGTRLTVT.

J is TRBJ2-7 and V is TRBV2, with D perhaps matching TRBD2 (6 bases). Trimming left V 1 base short and J 4 bases short, with 8 bases between. The length of the CDR3 is 13 residues. CDR1 is SNHLY, CDR2 FYNNEI, per germline. CDR3 residues: CASSEVGGYEQYF. The CDR3 coding sequence is TGTGCCAGCAGTGAAGTCGGGGGTTACGAGCAGTACTTC.

The rearrangement uses TRBV6-5 and TRBJ1-1; D is perhaps TRBD1 (5 bases). V shed 1 base and J shed 3 bases, with 12 bases lying between them. The germline gives CDR1 MNHEY, CDR2 SVGAGI. The length of the CDR3 is 15 residues. The DNA for the CDR3 is TGTGCCAGCAGTTACTTGTTGGGGGGTGACACTGAAGCTTTCTTT. This gives the protein CASSYLLGGDTEAFF.

The V gene is TRBV4-1, the J gene TRBJ1-6, with D perhaps TRBD1 (6 bases). Per the germline V gene, CDR1 is MGHRA and CDR2 is YSYEKL. CDR3 length equals 16 residues. Between the trimmed V and J ends, which lost 3 bases and 7 bases, there was a span of 16 bases. CDR3 sequence reads: CASSQNLGQKNSPLHF. The CDR3 DNA reads as TGCGCCAGCAGCCAGAACCTTGGACAGAAAAATTCACCCCTCCACTTT.

The chain recombines TRBV29-1 with TRBJ1-1; D not certain. CDR3 length: 15 residues. Germline CDR1 SQVTM, CDR2 ANQGSEA. V dropped 4 bases and J dropped 6 bases, with 21 bases sitting between them. The CDR3 sequence is CSVGFGPPGGAEAFF. CDR3 sequence (DNA): TGCAGCGTTGGATTTGGGCCCCCGGGAGGCGCTGAAGCTTTCTTT.

V and J are TRBV7-9 and TRBJ2-5; 9 bases are a match to TRBD1. This CDR3 contains 15 residues. In germline, CDR1 is SEHNR, CDR2 FQNEAQ (reference sequence). The junction had 8 bases not matched to a gene; V was cut back by 4 bases and J by 5 bases. The CDR3 DNA sequence: TGTGCCAGCAGCTCACAGGGGGCGGAGGGGGAGACCCAGTACTTC. Its protein product is CASSSQGAEGETQYF.

The chain recombines TRBV4-3 with TRBJ2-3, with 16 positions matching TRBD2. The CDR3 runs 20 residues. Germline values: CDR1 LGHNA, CDR2 YSLEER. The V segment lost 3 bases and the J segment 0 bases; nucleotides outside the gene matches: 9. CDR3 region: CASSHAWGTSGGASTDTQYF. The CDR3 nucleotides read TGCGCCAGCAGCCACGCCTGGGGGACTAGCGGGGGGGCGAGCACAGATACGCAGTATTTT.

In this sample, this clone turned up a few times. This sequence joins TRBV4-2 and TRBJ1-3; D is unresolved. Germline V gene lookup returns CDR1 LGHNA and CDR2 YNFKEQ. This CDR3 spans 15 amino acids. V lost 1 base and J 0 bases, leaving 7 bases between the germline ends. The CDR3 loop reads CASSQGDLSGNTIYF. The CDR3 DNA reads TGTGCCAGCAGCCAAGGAGATCTCTCTGGAAACACCATATATTTT.

CDR3 loop: CASSPHLYEQYF. CDR3 in DNA: TGTGCCAGCAGTCCACACCTCTACGAGCAGTACTTC. The chain uses TRBV6-5 and TRBJ2-7; unclear D gene. V was cut by 5 bases and J by 3 bases, with 8 bases left in between. The CDR3 runs 12 residues. Germline CDR1 and CDR2: MNHEY and SVGAGI.

The chain employs TRBV7-9 and TRBJ1-5, with TRBD1 matching 7 bases. CDR3 length: 13 amino acids. Germline V CDR1 and CDR2: SEHNR, FQNEAQ (reference sequence). V gave up 5 bases and J gave up 6 bases; unmatched junction bases: 4. This CDR3 reads CASSEGGFQPQHF. The CDR3 DNA follows: TGTGCCAGCAGCGAAGGGGGCTTTCAGCCCCAGCATTTT.

CDR3 in amino acids: CASSPSQGLGEAAFF. CDR3 DNA: TGTGCCAGCTCACCATCCCAGGGCCTGGGGGAGGCAGCTTTCTTT. The chain has TRBV18 and TRBJ1-1; weak D call: TRBD1 (5 bases). The germline CDR1 and CDR2 sequences are KGHSH and LQKENI. The CDR3 covers 15 residues. V was shortened by 2 bases and J by 10 bases, with 20 bases between the two germline ends.

A single count supports this clone. J is TRBJ1-1 and V is TRBV19, with D possibly matching TRBD1 (6 bases). Trimming shortened V by 8 bases and J by 4 bases, and 11 bases separated the two germline ends. Germline-derived CDR1 and CDR2 are LNHDA and SQIVND (reference sequence). CDR3 size: 12 residues. CDR3 amino acids: CASRTEGTEAFF. CDR3 DNA: TGTGCCAGTCGGACAGAAGGCACTGAAGCTTTCTTT.

The V call is TRBV7-2, the J call TRBJ1-1; tentatively, D is TRBD1 (5 bases). V was trimmed by 2 bases and J by 6 bases, leaving 13 bases between them. Germline lookup yields CDR1 SGHTA and CDR2 FQGNSA. The CDR3 is 14 residues long. In DNA, the CDR3 is TGTGCCAGCAGCTTAACAGGCGAGTCGTCTGAAGCTTTCTTT. Protein: CASSLTGESSEAFF.

The chain couples TRBV11-2 to TRBJ1-2; no clear D. The CDR3 sequence is 16 residues long. Trimming pared 5 bases from V and 4 bases from J, leaving 20 bases between. Germline assignment: CDR1 SGHAT and CDR2 FQNNGV. The CDR3 region is CASSLTYSAQFYGYTF. The CDR3 coding sequence is TGTGCCAGCAGCCTAACATACAGTGCCCAATTCTATGGCTACACCTTC.